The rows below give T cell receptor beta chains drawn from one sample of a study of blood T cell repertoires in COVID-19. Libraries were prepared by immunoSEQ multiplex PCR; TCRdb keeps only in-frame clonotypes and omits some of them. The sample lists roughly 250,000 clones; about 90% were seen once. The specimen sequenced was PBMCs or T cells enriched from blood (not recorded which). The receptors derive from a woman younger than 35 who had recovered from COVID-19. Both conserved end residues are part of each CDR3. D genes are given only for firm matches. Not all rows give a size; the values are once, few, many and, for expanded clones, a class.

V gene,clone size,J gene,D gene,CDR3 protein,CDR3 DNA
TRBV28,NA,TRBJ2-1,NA,CASSGLQGRPYNEQFF,TGTGCCAGCAGTGGACTACAGGGGAGGCCCTACAATGAGCAGTTCTTC
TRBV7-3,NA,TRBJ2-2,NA,CASSPDTGELFF,TGTGCCAGCAGCCCTGACACCGGGGAGCTGTTTTTT
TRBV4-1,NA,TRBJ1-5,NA,CASSHRGGQPQHF,TGCGCCAGCAGCCATCGAGGGGGTCAGCCCCAGCATTTT
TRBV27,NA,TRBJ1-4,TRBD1,CASSPLTGAKTNEKLFF,TGTGCCAGCAGCCCCTTGACAGGGGCGAAAACTAATGAAAAACTGTTTTTT
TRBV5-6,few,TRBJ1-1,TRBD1,CASSFPGTGGATEAFF,TGTGCCAGCAGCTTCCCGGGGACAGGGGGTGCCACTGAAGCTTTCTTT
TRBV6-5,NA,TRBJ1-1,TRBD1,CASGRQGTNTEAFF,TGTGCCAGCGGACGACAGGGGACGAACACTGAAGCTTTCTTT
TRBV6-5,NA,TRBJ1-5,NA,CASSRTSNQPQHF,TGTGCCAGCAGTCGGACAAGCAATCAGCCCCAGCATTTT
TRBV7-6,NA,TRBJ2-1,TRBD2,CASSSLGASGGYDYNEQFF,TGTGCCAGCAGCTCGCTAGGGGCTAGCGGGGGTTATGACTACAATGAGCAGTTCTTC
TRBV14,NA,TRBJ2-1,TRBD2,CASSQRSGNIYNEQFF,TGTGCCAGCAGCCAGCGTAGCGGGAATATATACAATGAGCAGTTCTTC
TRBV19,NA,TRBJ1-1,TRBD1,CASSIGTGTEAFF,TGTGCCAGTAGTATTGGGACAGGGACTGAAGCTTTCTTT
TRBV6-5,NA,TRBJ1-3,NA,CASSYSETEGNTIYF,TGTGCCAGCAGTTACTCGGAGACAGAAGGAAACACCATATATTTT
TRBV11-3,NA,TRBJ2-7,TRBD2,CASSKTSGSYEQYF,TGTGCCAGCAGCAAGACTAGCGGCTCCTACGAGCAGTACTTC
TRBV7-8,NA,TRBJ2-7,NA,CASSPRALGGFYEQYF,TGTGCCAGCAGCCCCCGAGCTCTAGGAGGGTTCTACGAGCAGTACTTC
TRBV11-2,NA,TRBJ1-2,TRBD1,CASSLGDRGGDGYTF,TGTGCCAGCAGCTTAGGGGACAGGGGAGGCGATGGCTACACCTTC
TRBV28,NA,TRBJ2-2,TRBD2,CASAASGANTGELFF,TGTGCCAGTGCCGCTAGCGGAGCGAACACCGGGGAGCTGTTTTTT
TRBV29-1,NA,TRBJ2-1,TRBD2,CSVEGRAGVHYNEQFF,TGCAGCGTTGAGGGGAGGGCGGGAGTTCACTACAATGAGCAGTTCTTC
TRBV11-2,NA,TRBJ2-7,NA,CASSLDPNEQYF,TGTGCCAGCAGCTTAGACCCAAATGAGCAGTACTTC
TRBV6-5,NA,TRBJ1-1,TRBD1,CASRGPGTENTEAFF,TGTGCCAGCAGAGGTCCCGGGACAGAGAACACTGAAGCTTTCTTT
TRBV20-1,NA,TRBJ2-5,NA,CSANAQETQYF,TGCAGTGCTAACGCGCAAGAGACCCAGTACTTC
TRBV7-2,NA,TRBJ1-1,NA,CASSLRLGVNTEAFF,TGTGCCAGCAGCTTAAGGCTCGGGGTGAACACTGAAGCTTTCTTT
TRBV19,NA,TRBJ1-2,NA,CASSIVSGPNYGYTF,TGTGCCAGTAGTATAGTATCCGGTCCTAACTATGGCTACACCTTC
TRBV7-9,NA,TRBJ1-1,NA,CASSLPGQINTEAFF,TGTGCCAGCAGCTTACCGGGACAAATAAACACTGAAGCTTTCTTT
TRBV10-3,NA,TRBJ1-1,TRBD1,CAISVDRATEAFF,TGTGCCATCAGTGTTGACAGGGCCACTGAAGCTTTCTTT
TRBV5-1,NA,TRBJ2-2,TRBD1,CASSVPGGTGELFF,TGCGCCAGCAGTGTCCCAGGGGGAACCGGGGAGCTGTTTTTT
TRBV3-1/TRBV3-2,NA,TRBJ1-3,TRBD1,CASSPTGTVLGNTIYF,TGTGCCAGCAGCCCAACCGGGACAGTGCTGGGAAACACCATATATTTT
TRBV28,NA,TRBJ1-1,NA,CASSLRLNTEAFF,TGTGCCAGCAGCCTAAGATTGAACACTGAAGCTTTCTTT
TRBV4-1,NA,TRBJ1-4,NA,CASSQPGTQPGKLFF,TGCGCCAGCAGCCAACCCGGGACACAGCCTGGAAAACTGTTTTTT
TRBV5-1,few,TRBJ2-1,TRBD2,CASSGSGSSYNEQFF,TGCGCCAGCAGCGGTAGCGGGAGCTCCTACAATGAGCAGTTCTTC
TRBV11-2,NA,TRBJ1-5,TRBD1,CASSLSTGGSGQPQHF,TGTGCCAGCAGCTTAAGTACAGGGGGCTCAGGACAGCCCCAGCATTTT
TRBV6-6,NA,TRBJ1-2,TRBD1,CASSHPGQGPRGYTF,TGTGCCAGCAGTCACCCCGGACAGGGTCCGCGTGGCTACACCTTC
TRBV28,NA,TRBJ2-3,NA,CASSIQGADTQYF,TGTGCCAGCAGTATTCAAGGGGCAGATACGCAGTATTTT
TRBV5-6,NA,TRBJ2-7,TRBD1,CASSSPTGTAVYEQYF,TGTGCCAGCAGTTCTCCAACCGGGACAGCAGTCTACGAGCAGTACTTC
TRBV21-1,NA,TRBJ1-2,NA,CASTYPTVNYGYTF,TGTGCCAGCACCTACCCAACAGTTAACTATGGCTACACCTTC
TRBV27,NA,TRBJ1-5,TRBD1,CASSPTQGVNQPQHF,TGTGCCAGCAGCCCTACGCAGGGGGTAAATCAGCCCCAGCATTTT
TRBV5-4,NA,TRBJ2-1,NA,CASSLDSNEQFF,TGTGCCAGCAGCTTGGACTCCAATGAGCAGTTCTTC